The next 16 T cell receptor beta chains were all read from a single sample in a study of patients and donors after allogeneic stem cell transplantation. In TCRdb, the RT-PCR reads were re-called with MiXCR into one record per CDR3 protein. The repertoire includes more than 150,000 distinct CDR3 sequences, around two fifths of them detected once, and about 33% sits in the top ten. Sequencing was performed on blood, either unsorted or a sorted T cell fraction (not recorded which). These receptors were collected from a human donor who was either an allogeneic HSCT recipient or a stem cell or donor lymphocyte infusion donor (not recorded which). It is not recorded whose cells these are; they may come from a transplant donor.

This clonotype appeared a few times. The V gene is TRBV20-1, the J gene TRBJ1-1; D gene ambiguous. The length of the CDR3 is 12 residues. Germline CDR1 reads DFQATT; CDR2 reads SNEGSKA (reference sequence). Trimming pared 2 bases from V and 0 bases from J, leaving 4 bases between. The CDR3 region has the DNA TGCAGTGCTAGAAGGATGAACACTGAAGCTTTCTTT. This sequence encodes CSARRMNTEAFF.

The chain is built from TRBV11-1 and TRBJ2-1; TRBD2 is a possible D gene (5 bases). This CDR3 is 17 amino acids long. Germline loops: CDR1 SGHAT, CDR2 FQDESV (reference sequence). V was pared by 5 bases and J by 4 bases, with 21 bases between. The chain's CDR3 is CASSGGRTSRIYNEQFF. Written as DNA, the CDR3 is TGTGCCAGCAGCGGAGGACGGACCTCCCGGATATACAATGAGCAGTTCTTC.

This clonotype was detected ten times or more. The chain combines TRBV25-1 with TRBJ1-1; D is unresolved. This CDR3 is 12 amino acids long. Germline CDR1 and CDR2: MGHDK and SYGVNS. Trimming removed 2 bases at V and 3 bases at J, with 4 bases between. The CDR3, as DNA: TGTGCCAGCAGTGAAAGGGACACTGAAGCTTTCTTT. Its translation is CASSERDTEAFF.

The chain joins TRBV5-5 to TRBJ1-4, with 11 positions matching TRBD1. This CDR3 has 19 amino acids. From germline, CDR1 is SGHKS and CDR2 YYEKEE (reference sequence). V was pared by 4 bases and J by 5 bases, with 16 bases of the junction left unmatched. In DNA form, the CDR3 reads TGTGCCAGCAGCCCATGGGACAGGGGGTATTCGACCAAAAATGAAAAACTGTTTTTT. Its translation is CASSPWDRGYSTKNEKLFF.

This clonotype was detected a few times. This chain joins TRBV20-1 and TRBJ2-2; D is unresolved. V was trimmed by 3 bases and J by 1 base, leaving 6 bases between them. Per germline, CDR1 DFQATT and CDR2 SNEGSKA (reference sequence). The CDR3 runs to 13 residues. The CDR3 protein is CSASGQNTGELFF. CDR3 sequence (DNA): TGCAGTGCTAGTGGGCAGAACACCGGGGAGCTGTTTTTT.

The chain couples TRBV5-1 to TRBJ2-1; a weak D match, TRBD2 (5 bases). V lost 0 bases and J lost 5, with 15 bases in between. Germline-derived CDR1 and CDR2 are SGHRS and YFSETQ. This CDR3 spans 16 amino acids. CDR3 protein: CASSLAPAERDNEQFF. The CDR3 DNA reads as TGCGCCAGCAGCTTGGCCCCGGCGGAGAGGGACAATGAGCAGTTCTTC. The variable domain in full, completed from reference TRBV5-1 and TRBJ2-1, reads KAGVTQTPRYLIKTRGQQVTLSCSPISGHRSVSWYQQTPGQGLQFLFEYFSETQRNKGNFPGRFSGRQFSNSRSEMNVSTLELGDSALYLCASSLAPAERDNEQFFGPGTRLTVL.

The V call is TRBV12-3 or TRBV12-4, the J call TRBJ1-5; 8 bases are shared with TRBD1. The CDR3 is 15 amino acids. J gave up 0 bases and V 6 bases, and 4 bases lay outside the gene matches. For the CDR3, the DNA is TGTGCCAGCAGAAAGGGACAGGCTAGCAATCAGCCCCAGCATTTT. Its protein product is CASRKGQASNQPQHF.

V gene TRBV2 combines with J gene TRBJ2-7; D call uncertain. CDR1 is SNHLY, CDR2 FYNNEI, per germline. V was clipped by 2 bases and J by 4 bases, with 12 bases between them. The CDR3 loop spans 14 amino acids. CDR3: CASSELPRTYEQYF. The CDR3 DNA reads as TGTGCCAGCAGTGAACTACCTAGAACTTACGAGCAGTACTTC.

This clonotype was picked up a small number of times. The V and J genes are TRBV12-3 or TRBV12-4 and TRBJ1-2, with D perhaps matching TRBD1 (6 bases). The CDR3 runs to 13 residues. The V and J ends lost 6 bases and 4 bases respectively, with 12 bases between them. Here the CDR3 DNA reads TGTGCCAGCAGGGAGGCAGGGGCCTATGGCTACACCTTC. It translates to CASREAGAYGYTF.

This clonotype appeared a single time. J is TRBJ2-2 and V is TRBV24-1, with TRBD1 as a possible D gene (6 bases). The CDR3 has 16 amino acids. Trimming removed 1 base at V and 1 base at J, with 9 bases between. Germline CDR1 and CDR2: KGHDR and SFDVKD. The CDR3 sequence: CATSDFSRGNTGELFF. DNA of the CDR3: TGTGCCACCAGTGATTTTAGCAGGGGGAACACCGGGGAGCTGTTTTTT.

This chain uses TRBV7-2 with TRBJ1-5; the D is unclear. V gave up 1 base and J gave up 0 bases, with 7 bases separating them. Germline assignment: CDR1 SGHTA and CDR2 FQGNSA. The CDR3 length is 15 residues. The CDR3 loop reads CASSLVDGSNQPQHF. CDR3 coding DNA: TGTGCCAGCAGCTTAGTAGACGGTAGCAATCAGCCCCAGCATTTT. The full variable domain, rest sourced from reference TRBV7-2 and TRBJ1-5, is GAGVSQSPSNKVTEKGKDVELRCDPISGHTALYWYRQSLGQGLEFLIYFQGNSAPDKSGLPSDRFSAERTGGSVSTLTIQRTQQEDSAVYLCASSLVDGSNQPQHFGDGTRLSIL.

CDR3 sequence reads: CSVGQAYEQYF. The CDR3 nucleotides are TGCAGCGTTGGTCAGGCCTACGAGCAGTACTTC. This chain uses TRBV29-1 with TRBJ2-7; no firm D call. The CDR3 consists of 11 residues. CDR1 and CDR2 from the germline V gene are SQVTM and ANQGSEA. With 4 bases removed from V and 2 bases from J, the gap between germline ends came to 6 bases.

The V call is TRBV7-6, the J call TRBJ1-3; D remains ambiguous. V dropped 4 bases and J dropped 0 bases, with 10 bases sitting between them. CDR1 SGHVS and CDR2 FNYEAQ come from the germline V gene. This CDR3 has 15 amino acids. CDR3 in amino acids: CASSSSGSSGNTIYF. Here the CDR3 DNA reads TGTGCCAGCAGCTCTTCGGGCTCCTCTGGAAACACCATATATTTT.

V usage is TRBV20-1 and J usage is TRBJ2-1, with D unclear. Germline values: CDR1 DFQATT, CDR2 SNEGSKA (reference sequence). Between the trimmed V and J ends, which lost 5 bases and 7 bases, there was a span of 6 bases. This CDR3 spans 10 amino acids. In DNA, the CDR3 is TGCAGTGCTCTCTTGAATGAGCAGTTCTTC. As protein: CSALLNEQFF.

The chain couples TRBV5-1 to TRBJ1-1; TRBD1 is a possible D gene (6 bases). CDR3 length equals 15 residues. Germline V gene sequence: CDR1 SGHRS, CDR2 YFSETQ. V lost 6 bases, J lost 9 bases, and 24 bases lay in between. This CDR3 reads CASTPGTTTQRQAFF. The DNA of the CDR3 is TGCGCCAGCACCCCTGGGACAACTACACAGCGACAAGCTTTCTTT. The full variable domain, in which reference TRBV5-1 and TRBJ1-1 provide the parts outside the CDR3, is KAGVTQTPRYLIKTRGQQVTLSCSPISGHRSVSWYQQTPGQGLQFLFEYFSETQRNKGNFPGRFSGRQFSNSRSEMNVSTLELGDSALYLCASTPGTTTQRQAFFGQGTRLTVV.

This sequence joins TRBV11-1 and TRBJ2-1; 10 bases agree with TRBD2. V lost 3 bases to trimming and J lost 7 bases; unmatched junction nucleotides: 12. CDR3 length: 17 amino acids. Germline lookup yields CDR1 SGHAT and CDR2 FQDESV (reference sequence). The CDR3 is CASSLSTSSGRLNEQFF. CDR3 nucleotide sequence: TGTGCCAGCAGCTTGTCTACGTCTAGCGGGAGATTGAATGAGCAGTTCTTC.